Following are 3 T cell receptor beta chains from one sample sequenced in a study of T cell repertoires in cytomegalovirus infection. One entry per CDR3 protein results from TCRdb running MiXCR on the reads. Among a few hundred thousand distinct CDR3 sequences listed, approximately 40% were seen once. Their antigen targets remain unknown. Source: cultured PBMCs, taken from culture after CMV antigen stimulation. These TCRs come from a human donor in good health (CMV status not recorded). Some clones in this sample may be carry-over from other donors' samples.

The genes are TRBV27 and TRBJ2-7, with 7 bases that match TRBD1. Germline trimming cut 4 bases from V and 2 bases from J; bases unmatched to any gene: 11. Germline lookup yields CDR1 MNHEY and CDR2 SMNVEV (reference sequence). The CDR3 is made up of 16 amino acids. This chain's CDR3 is CASSSLTNQGAYEQYF. CDR3 DNA: TGTGCCAGCAGTTCTTTAACTAATCAGGGGGCCTACGAGCAGTACTTC.

This sequence joins TRBV27 and TRBJ1-5; D is unclear. V was clipped by 5 bases and J by 5 bases, with 16 bases between them. Germline V gene sequence: CDR1 MNHEY, CDR2 SMNVEV (reference sequence). The CDR3 totals 15 residues. The CDR3 region has the DNA TGTGCCAGCAGTGCGACGTACATGTGGGATCAGCCCCAGCATTTT. The encoded protein is CASSATYMWDQPQHF.

The V gene is TRBV2, the J gene TRBJ2-7; 7 bases agree with TRBD1. Germline V gene lookup returns CDR1 SNHLY and CDR2 FYNNEI. The CDR3 is made up of 12 amino acids. V dropped 8 bases and J dropped 2; count of bases not matched to a gene: 3. In nucleotides, the CDR3 is TGTGCCAGCTCCGGGACAGCCTACGAGCAGTACTTC. Its translation is CASSGTAYEQYF.